One and the same sample provided the 2 T cell receptor beta chains below, sequenced in a study of blood T cell repertoires in COVID-19. Sequencing used immunoSEQ multiplex PCR; TCRdb keeps in-frame clones, though not all of them. This sample has approximately 220,000 clones; over 80% occur once, and the top ten carry 1.2%. The sequenced material came from PBMCs or T cells enriched from blood (not recorded which). The origin of the receptors is a man aged 25-40 years who had recovered from COVID-19.

This clone appeared a few times. The chain uses TRBV7-2 and TRBJ1-6; D remains ambiguous. Between the trimmed V and J ends, which lost 8 bases and 0 bases, there was a span of 11 bases. CDR1 and CDR2 (germline): SGHTA, FQGNSA. This CDR3 has 15 residues. The DNA of the CDR3 is TGTGCCAGCGTCCCGGGAAGCTCCTATAATTCACCCCTCCACTTT. Translating it yields CASVPGSSYNSPLHF.

The chain recombines TRBV5-4 with TRBJ2-4; tentative D call: TRBD2 (7 bases). Germline CDR1 and CDR2: SGHNT and YYREEE (reference sequence). Trimming removed 3 bases from V and 6 bases from J, with 16 bases in between. The CDR3 extends over 15 amino acids. The CDR3 DNA is TGTGCCAGCAGCTGGGGGCAGGGGAGGGGAAACATTCAGTACTTC. Translating it yields CASSWGQGRGNIQYF.